This T cell receptor (beta chain) was identified during a study of metastatic and nonmetastatic thyroid tumors. Study context: Where malignant and benign thyroid patients were concerned, repertoires were compared across blood and tumor or nodule tissue. Study conclusions and caveats: Versus benign nodules, malignant thyroid tumors reportedly had significantly higher TCR beta diversity, in blood and tumor.

In the source study's methods: Researchers built a distant-metastasis classifier for papillary thyroid cancer that drew on CDR3 differences across clinicopathological groups. TCRdb reanalyzed the PCR reads via MiXCR. The V and J calls were determined by TCRdb, not by the authors. The table includes 30,000 to 45,000 clones, 28% detected once. By proportion, this clone is medium-sized. The antigen remains unidentified. All patients were untreated before thyroid surgery. V was cut by 4 bases and J by 0 bases, with 19 bases left in between. Germline CDR1 is PRHDT and CDR2 is FYEKMQ (reference sequence). This CDR3 region has 17 residues.

The specimen sequenced was blood. The J gene is TRBJ2-7, the V gene TRBV13; D is unresolved. The sequence was collected from a male donor with papillary thyroid cancer or a benign thyroid nodule (not recorded which). Some clones in this sample may be carry-over from other donors' samples. CDR3 sequence (DNA): TGTGCCAGCAGCTCCTACGACATTGGGTACAGCTCCTACGAGCAGTACTTC. Translated, it gives CASSSYDIGYSSYEQYF.